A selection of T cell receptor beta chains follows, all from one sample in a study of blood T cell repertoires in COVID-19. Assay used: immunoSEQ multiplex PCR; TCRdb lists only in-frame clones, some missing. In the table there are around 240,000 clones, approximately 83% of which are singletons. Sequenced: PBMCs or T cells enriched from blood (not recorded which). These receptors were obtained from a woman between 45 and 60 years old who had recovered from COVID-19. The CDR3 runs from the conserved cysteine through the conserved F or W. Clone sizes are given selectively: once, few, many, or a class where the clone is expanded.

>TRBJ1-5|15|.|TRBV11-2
CASSTDRVGNQPQHF
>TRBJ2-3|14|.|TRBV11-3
CASSLEASGYTQYF
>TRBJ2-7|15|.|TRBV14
CASSPTGAYYYEQYF
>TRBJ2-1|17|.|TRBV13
CASSFGVASGNYNEQFF
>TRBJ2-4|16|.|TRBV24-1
CATAERTGGFENIQYF
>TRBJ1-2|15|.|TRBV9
CASSPGGAGVYGYTF
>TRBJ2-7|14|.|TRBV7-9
CASSFQGTPGEQYF
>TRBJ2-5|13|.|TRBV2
CASSEGRGETQYF
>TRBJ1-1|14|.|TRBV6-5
CASSRGRFNTEAFF
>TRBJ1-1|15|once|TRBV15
CATSSWDRGGTEAFF
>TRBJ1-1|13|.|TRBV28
CATDGTVNTEAFF
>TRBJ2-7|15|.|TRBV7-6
CASSLTSGLSYEQYF